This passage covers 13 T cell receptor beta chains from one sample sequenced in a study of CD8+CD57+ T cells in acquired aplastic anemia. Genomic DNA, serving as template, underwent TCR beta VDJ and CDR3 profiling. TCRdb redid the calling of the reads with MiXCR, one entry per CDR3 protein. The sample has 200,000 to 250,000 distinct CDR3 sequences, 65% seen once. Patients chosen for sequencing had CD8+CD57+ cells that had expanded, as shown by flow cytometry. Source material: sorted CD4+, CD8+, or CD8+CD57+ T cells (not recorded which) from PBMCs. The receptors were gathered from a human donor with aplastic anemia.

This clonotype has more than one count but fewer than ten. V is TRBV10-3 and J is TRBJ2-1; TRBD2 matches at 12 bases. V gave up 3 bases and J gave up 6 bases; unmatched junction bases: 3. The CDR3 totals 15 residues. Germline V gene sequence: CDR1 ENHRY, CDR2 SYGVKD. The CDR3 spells CAISDKTSGSNEQFF. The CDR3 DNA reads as TGTGCCATCAGTGACAAGACTAGCGGGAGCAATGAGCAGTTCTTC.

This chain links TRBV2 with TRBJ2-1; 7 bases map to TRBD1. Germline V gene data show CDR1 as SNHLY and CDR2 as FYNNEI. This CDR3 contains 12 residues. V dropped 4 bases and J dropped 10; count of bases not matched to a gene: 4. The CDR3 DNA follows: TGTGCCAGCAGTGGACAGGGTCGGGAGCAGTTCTTC. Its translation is CASSGQGREQFF.

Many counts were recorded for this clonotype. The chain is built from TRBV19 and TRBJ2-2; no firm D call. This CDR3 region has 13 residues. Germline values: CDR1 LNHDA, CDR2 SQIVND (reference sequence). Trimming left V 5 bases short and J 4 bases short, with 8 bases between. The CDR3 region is CASSSTSTGELFF. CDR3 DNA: TGTGCCAGTAGTTCGACAAGCACCGGGGAGCTGTTTTTT. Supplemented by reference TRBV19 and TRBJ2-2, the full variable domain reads DGGITQSPKYLFRKEGQNVTLSCEQNLNHDAMYWYRQDPGQGLRLIYYSQIVNDFQKGDIAEGYSVSREKKESFPLTVTSAQKNPTAFYLCASSSTSTGELFFGEGSRLTVL.

CDR3 amino acids: CASSSGLGATEAFF. The CDR3 DNA sequence: TGCGCCAGCAGTTCAGGGCTGGGAGCTACTGAAGCTTTCTTT. The chain employs TRBV10-2 and TRBJ1-1; D is possibly TRBD1 (5 bases). Germline V gives CDR1 WSHSY, CDR2 SAAADI. Trimming took 5 bases from V and 5 from J, leaving 15 bases between them. The CDR3 runs to 14 residues.

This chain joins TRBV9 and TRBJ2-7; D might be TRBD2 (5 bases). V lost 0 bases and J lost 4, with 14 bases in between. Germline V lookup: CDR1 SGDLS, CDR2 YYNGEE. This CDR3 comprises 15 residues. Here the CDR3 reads CASSVAEGGRYEQYF. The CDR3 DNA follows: TGTGCCAGCAGCGTAGCTGAGGGTGGGCGGTACGAGCAGTACTTC.

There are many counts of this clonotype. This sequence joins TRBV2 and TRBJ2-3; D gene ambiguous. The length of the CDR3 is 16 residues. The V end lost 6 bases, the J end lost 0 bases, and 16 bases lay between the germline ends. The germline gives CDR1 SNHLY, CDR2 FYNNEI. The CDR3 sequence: CASRGSGQSSTDTQYF. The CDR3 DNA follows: TGTGCCAGCAGGGGTTCAGGTCAATCTAGCACAGATACGCAGTATTTT.

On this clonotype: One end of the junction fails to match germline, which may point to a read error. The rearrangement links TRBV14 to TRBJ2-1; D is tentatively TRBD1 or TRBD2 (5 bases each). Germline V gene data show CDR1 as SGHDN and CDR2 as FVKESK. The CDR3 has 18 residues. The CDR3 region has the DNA TGTGCCAGCAGCCAAGACTCATTTCGCGCAGCGAGGGGCGATGAGCAGTCCTTC. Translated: CASSQDSFRAARGDEQSF.

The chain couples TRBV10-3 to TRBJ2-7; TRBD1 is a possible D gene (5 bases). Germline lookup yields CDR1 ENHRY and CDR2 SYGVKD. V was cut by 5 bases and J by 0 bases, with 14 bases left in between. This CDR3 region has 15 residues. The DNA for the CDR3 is TGTGCCATCAGTAAATCAGGGCTCAGCTCCTACGAGCAGTACTTC. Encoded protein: CAISKSGLSSYEQYF.

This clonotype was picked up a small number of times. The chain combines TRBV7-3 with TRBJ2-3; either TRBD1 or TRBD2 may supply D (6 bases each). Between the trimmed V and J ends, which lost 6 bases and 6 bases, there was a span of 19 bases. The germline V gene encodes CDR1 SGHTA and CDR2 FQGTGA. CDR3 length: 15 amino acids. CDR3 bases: TGTGCCAGCAGTGACTTTGGGGGGCGCATGGATACGCAGTATTTT. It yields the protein CASSDFGGRMDTQYF.

The DNA of the CDR3 is TGTGCCACCCCCACTTCTGCAGGACAGGGTGCTTCTGGCTACACCTTC. It encodes CATPTSAGQGASGYTF. V is TRBV24-1 and J is TRBJ1-2; TRBD1 aligns across 8 bases. Trimming cost V 9 bases and J 7 bases; bases outside gene matches: 18. Germline CDR1 and CDR2: KGHDR and SFDVKD. This CDR3 spans 16 amino acids.

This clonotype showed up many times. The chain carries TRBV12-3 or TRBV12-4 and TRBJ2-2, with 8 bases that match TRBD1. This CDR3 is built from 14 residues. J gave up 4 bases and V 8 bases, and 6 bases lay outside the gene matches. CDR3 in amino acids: CASSPTGVTGELFF. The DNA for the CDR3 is TGTGCCAGCTCCCCGACAGGGGTCACCGGGGAGCTGTTTTTT.

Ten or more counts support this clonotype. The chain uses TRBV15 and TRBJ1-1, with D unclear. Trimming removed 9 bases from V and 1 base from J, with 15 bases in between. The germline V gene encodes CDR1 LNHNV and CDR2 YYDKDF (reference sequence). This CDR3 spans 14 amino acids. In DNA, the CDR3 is TGTGCCACAGAGCCAGGTGGCGAGAACACTGAAGCTTTCTTT. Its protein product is CATEPGGENTEAFF.

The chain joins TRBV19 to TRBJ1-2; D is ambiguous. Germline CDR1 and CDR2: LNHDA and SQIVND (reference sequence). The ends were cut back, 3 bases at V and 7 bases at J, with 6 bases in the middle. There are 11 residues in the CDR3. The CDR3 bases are TGTGCCAGTAGTATTCGGAGTGGCTACACCTTC. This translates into CASSIRSGYTF.